This T cell receptor beta chain appears in the sequencing data of a study of T cell repertoires in cytomegalovirus infection. Study-level background: CMV epitopes in the study were HLA-C-restricted (recently identified) and HLA-B-restricted (well studied). In public TCR beta signatures, there were indications of both CMV infection and matching HLA type.

TCRdb processed the reads anew with MiXCR; each CDR3 protein has one entry. The repertoire holds roughly 920,000 distinct CDR3 sequences, about a third seen once, with roughly 13% in the top ten. Turning to this clonotype: No antigen is known for it.

The CDR3 length is 13 residues. CDR1 SGHRS and CDR2 YFSETQ come from the germline V gene. V gave up 2 bases and J gave up 10 bases; unmatched junction bases: 8. The material was cultured CD8+ T cells from PBMCs, obtained from culture after CMV antigen stimulation. The V call is TRBV5-1, the J call TRBJ1-1, with TRBD1 matching over 7 bases. The sequence came from a human donor in good health (CMV status not recorded). Some clones in this sample may be carry-over from other donors' samples. This CDR3 is CASSLEGQPPAFF. CDR3 coding DNA: TGCGCCAGCAGCTTAGAGGGACAGCCCCCAGCTTTCTTT.